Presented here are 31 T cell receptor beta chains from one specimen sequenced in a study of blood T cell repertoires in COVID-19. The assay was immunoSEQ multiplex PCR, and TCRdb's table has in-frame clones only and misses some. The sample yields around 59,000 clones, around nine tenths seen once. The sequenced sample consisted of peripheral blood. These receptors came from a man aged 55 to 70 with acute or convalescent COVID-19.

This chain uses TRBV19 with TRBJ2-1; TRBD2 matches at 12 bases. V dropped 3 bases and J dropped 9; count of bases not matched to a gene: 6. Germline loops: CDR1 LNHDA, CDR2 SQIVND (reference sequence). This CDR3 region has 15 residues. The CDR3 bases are TGTGCCAGTAGTATGCCTCTAGCGGGAGGGGTTGAGCAGTTCTTC. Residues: CASSMPLAGGVEQFF.

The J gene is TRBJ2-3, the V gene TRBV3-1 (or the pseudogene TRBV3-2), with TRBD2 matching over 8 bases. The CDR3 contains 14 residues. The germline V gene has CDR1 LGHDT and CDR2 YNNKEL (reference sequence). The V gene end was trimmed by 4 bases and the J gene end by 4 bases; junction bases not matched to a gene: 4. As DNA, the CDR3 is TGTGCCAGCAGCCTAAGCGGGAGCTCAGATACGCAGTATTTT. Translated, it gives CASSLSGSSDTQYF.

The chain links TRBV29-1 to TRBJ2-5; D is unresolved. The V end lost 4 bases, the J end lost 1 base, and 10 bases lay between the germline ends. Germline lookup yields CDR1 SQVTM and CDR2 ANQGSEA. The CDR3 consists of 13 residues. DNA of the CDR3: TGCAGCGTTGTAGTGACACTCCAAGAGACCCAGTACTTC. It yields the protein CSVVVTLQETQYF.

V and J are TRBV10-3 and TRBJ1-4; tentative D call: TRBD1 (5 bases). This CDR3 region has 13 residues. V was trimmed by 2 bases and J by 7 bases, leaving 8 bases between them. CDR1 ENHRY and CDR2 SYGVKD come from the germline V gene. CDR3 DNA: TGTGCCATCAGTGAGGTCAGGGTTGAAAAACTGTTTTTT. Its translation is CAISEVRVEKLFF.

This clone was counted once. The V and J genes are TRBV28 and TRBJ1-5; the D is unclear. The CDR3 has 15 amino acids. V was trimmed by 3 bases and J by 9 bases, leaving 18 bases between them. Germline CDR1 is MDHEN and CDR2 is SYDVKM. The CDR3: CASSFLDSGVGPQHF. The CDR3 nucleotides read TGTGCCAGCAGTTTCCTGGACTCGGGCGTCGGGCCCCAGCATTTT.

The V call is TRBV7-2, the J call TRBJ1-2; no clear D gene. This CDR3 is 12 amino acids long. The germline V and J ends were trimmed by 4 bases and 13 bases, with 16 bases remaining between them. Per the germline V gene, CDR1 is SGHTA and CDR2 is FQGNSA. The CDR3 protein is CASSWPSLPLTF. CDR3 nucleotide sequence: TGTGCCAGCAGCTGGCCGTCTCTCCCCCTCACCTTC.

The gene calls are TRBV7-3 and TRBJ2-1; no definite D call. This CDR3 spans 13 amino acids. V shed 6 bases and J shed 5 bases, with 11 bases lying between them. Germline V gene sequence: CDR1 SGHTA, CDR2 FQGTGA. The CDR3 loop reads CASSPTRNNEQFF. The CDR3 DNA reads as TGTGCCAGCAGTCCGACTCGTAACAATGAGCAGTTCTTC.

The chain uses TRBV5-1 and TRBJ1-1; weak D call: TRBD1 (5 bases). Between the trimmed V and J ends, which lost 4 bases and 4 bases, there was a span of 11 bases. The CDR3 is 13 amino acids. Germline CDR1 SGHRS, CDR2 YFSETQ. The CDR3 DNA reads TGCGCCAGCAGCCCCGTAGACAGCACTGAAGCTTTCTTT. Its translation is CASSPVDSTEAFF.

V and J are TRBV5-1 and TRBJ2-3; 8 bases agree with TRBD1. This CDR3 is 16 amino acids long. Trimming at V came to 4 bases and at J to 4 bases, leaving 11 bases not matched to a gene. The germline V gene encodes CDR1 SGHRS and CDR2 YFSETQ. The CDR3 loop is CASSEQGVGIADTQYF. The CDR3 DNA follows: TGCGCCAGCAGCGAACAGGGGGTCGGGATAGCAGATACGCAGTATTTT.

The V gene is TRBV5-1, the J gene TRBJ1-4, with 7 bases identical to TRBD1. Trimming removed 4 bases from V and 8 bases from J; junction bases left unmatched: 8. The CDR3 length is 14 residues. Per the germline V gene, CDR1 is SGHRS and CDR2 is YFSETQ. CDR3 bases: TGCGCCAGCAGCGAGGGACAGTCAGGGGAAAAACTGTTTTTT. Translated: CASSEGQSGEKLFF.

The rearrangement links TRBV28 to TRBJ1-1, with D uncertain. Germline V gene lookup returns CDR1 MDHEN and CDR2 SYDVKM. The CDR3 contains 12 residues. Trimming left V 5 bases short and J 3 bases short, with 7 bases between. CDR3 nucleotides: TGTGCCAGCAGTCTCACTCACACTGAAGCTTTCTTT. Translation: CASSLTHTEAFF. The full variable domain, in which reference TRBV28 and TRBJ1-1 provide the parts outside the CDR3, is DVKVTQSSRYLVKRTGEKVFLECVQDMDHENMFWYRQDPGLGLRLIYFSYDVKMKEKGDIPEGYSVSREKKERFSLILESASTNQTSMYLCASSLTHTEAFFGQGTRLTVV.

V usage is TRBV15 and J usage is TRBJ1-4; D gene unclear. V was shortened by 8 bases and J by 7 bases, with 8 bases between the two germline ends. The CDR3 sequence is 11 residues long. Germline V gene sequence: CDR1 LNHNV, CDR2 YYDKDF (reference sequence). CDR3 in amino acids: CATGRGEKLFF. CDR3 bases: TGTGCCACCGGGCGGGGTGAAAAACTGTTTTTT.

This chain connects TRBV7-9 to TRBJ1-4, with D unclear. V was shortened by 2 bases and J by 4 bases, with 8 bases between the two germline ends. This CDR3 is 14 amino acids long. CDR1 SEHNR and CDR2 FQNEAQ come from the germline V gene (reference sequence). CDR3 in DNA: TGTGCCAGCAGCTTAAGCCAGGTTAATGAAAAACTGTTTTTT. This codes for CASSLSQVNEKLFF. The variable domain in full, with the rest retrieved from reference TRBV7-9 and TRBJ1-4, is DTGVSQNPRHKITKRGQNVTFRCDPISEHNRLYWYRQTLGQGPEFLTYFQNEAQLEKSRLLSDRFSAERPKGSFSTLEIQRTEQGDSAMYLCASSLSQVNEKLFFGSGTQLSVL.

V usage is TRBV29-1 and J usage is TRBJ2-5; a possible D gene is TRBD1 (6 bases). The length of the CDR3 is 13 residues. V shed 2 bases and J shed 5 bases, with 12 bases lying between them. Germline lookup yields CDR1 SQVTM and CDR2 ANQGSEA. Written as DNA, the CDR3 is TGCAGCGTTGAATTATCAGGGGTGGAGACCCAGTACTTC. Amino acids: CSVELSGVETQYF.

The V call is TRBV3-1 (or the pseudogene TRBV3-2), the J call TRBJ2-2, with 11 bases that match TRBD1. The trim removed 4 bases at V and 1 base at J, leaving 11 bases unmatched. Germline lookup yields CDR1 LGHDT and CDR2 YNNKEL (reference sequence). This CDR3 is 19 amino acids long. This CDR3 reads CASSLRLTGTGGNTGELFF. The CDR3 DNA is TGTGCCAGCAGCCTAAGGCTAACGGGGACAGGGGGGAACACCGGGGAGCTGTTTTTT.

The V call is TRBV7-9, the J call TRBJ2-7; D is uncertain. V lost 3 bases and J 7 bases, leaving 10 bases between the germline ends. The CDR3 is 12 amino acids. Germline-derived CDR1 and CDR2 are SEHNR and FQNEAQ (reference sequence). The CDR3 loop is CASSLAPGEQYF. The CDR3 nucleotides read TGTGCCAGCAGCTTGGCCCCAGGAGAGCAGTACTTC.

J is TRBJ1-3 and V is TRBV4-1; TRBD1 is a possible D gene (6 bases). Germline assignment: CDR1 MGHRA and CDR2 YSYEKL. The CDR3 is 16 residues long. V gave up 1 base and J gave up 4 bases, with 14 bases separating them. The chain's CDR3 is CASSQVPTRGGNTIYF. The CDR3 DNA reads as TGCGCCAGCAGCCAAGTCCCTACGAGGGGGGGAAACACCATATATTTT.

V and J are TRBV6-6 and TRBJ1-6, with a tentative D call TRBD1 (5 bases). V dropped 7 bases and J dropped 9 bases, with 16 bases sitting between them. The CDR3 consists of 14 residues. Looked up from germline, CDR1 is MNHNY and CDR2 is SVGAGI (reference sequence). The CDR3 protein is CASTHGWGGSPLHF. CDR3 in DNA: TGTGCCAGCACCCACGGGTGGGGGGGTTCACCCCTCCACTTT.

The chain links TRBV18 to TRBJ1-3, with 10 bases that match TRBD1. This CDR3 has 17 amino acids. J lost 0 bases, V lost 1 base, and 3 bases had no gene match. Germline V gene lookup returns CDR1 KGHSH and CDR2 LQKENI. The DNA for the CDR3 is TGTGCCAGCTCACCACGGACAGGGGGGGACTCTGGAAACACCATATATTTT. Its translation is CASSPRTGGDSGNTIYF.

Here the CDR3 DNA reads TGTGCCAGCAGTTCCAGGGGGAGCTCTGGAAACACCATATATTTT. It specifies CASSSRGSSGNTIYF. The chain uses TRBV6-6 and TRBJ1-3; 7 nucleotides match TRBD1. The junction had 3 bases not matched to a gene; V was cut back by 4 bases and J by 0 bases. Germline CDR1 is MNHNY and CDR2 is SVGAGI (reference sequence). This CDR3 has 15 residues.

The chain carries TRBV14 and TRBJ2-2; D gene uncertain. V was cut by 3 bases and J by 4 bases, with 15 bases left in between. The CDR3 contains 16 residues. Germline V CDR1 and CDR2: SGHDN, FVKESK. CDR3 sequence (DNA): TGTGCCAGCAGCCACAGCGACGTTTTATTCACCGGGGAGCTGTTTTTT. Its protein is CASSHSDVLFTGELFF.

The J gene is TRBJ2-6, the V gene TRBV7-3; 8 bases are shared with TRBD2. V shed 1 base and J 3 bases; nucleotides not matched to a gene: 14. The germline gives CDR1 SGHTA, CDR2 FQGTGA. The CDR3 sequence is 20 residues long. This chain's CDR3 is CASSLKRSSGSLYGANVLTF. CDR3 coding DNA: TGTGCCAGCAGCTTAAAACGGTCCAGCGGGAGTTTATATGGGGCCAACGTCCTGACTTTC.

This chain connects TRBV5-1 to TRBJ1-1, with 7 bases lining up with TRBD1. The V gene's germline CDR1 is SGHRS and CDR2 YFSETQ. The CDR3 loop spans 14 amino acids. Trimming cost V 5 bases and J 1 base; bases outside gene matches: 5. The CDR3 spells CASSRQGPNTEAFF. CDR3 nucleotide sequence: TGCGCCAGCAGTAGACAGGGACCGAACACTGAAGCTTTCTTT.

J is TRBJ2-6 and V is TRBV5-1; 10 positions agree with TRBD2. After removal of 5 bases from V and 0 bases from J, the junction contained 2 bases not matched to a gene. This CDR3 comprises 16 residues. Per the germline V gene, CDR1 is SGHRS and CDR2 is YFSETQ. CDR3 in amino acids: CASRAGGSSGANVLTF. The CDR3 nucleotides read TGCGCCAGCAGAGCGGGAGGGTCCTCTGGGGCCAACGTCCTGACTTTC.

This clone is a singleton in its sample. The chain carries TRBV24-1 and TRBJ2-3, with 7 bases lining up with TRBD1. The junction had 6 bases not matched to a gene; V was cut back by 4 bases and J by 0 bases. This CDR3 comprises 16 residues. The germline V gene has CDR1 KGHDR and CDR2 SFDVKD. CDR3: CATSDPGQLSTDTQYF. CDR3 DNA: TGTGCCACCAGTGACCCGGGACAGCTCAGCACAGATACGCAGTATTTT.

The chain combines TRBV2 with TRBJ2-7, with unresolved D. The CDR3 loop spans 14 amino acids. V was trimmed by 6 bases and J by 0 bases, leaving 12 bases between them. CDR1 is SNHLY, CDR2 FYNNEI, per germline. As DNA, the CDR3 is TGTGCCAGCAGGGCCACCTCCACCTCCTACGAGCAGTACTTC. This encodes CASRATSTSYEQYF.

CDR3 residues: CASSLGYGGSYNEQFF. DNA for the CDR3: TGTGCCAGCAGCTTAGGATACGGGGGGTCCTACAATGAGCAGTTCTTC. J is TRBJ2-1 and V is TRBV7-8; 7 bases align to TRBD2. The CDR3 totals 16 residues. CDR1 is SGHVS and CDR2 is FQNEAQ in the germline V gene. V gave up 1 base and J gave up 1 base; unmatched junction bases: 4.

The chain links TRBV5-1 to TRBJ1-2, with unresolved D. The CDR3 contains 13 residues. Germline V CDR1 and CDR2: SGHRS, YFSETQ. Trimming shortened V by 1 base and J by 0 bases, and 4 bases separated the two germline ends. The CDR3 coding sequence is TGCGCCAGCAGCTTGAGCCCTAACTATGGCTACACCTTC. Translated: CASSLSPNYGYTF.

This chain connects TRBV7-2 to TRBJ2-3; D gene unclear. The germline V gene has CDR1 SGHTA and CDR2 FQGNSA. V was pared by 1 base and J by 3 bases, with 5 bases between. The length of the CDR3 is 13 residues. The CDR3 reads CASSLERTDTQYF. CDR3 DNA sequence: TGTGCCAGCAGCTTAGAGCGTACAGATACGCAGTATTTT.

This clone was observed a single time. The CDR3, as DNA: TGTGCCAGTAGTACTTCGTGGGGCTTGGGTGAGCAGTTCTTC. Translation gives CASSTSWGLGEQFF. The chain uses TRBV19 and TRBJ2-1; D is possibly TRBD1 (5 bases). This CDR3 region has 14 residues. The V end was cut by 4 bases, the J end by 9 bases, with 16 bases between. CDR1 and CDR2 (germline): LNHDA, SQIVND (reference sequence).

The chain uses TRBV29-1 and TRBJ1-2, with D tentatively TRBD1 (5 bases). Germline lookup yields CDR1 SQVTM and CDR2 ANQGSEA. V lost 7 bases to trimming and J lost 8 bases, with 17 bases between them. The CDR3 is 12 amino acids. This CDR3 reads CSAATVAGGYTF. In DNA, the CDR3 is TGCAGCGCCGCGACAGTGGCAGGCGGCTACACCTTC.